This T cell receptor (beta chain) appears in the sequencing data of a study of early T cells in non-severe SARS-CoV-2 infection. For the study at large: Bulk RNA from unsorted whole blood was sequenced; chains were unpaired. Study findings and constraints: The matching step, a VDJdb search, favored anti-spike CD8 responses and missed private and CD4 specificities.

Turning to this clonotype: What it binds is not known.

Germline V gene lookup returns CDR1 MNHEY and CDR2 SVGAGI. V trimming: 7 bases; J trimming: 2 bases; junction bases outside the gene matches: 11. This CDR3 has 15 amino acids. As part of library construction, unique molecular identifiers were attached to individual cDNA molecules. MiXCR was run by TCRdb on the 5' RACE reads, yielding one entry per CDR3 protein. This sample has under 30,000 distinct CDR3 sequences; 4.5% to 7% occur once, and the top ten carry 2.4%. This sequence was found in an adult who was a healthcare worker with PCR-confirmed SARS-CoV-2 infection or an uninfected control (not recorded which). The V call is TRBV6-5, the J call TRBJ2-7, with 7 nucleotides matching TRBD1. Sequencing was carried out using whole blood. This chain's CDR3 is CASTPVQGNTYEQYF. CDR3 DNA sequence: TGTGCCAGCACCCCCGTACAGGGGAACACCTACGAGCAGTACTTC.